This T cell receptor (beta chain) derives from a study of beta chain features in type 1 diabetes. Via the markers CD45RO/CCR7/CD25/CD127/CD95/CD27, stem cell-like memory, regulatory, central memory and naive CD4+ cells were sorted. General study points: Insertion counts at VDJ junctions were lower in type 1 diabetes patients, who also showed more deletions there. For TCRB rearrangement, an influence of HLA type remained unresolved here.

Every bit of the isolated RNA underwent reverse transcription, so sequencing read expressed TCRB transcripts. Measured with immunoSEQ multiplex PCR; TCRdb has only the in-frame clones, and not every one. This table holds some 410,000 clones, roughly an eighth found once. Trimming stripped 2 bases from V and 4 bases from J, with 14 bases between. CDR3 length: 15 residues. Germline V gene sequence: CDR1 SEHNR, CDR2 FQNEAQ (reference sequence). About this clone: Antigen: not known. Distinct nucleotide sequences in the sample also encode this CDR3.

The source of this sequence is a woman younger than 30 in good health. Sequencing was carried out using naive CD4+ T cells from blood. The rearrangement joins TRBV7-9 to TRBJ2-5, with D perhaps matching TRBD1 (7 bases). CDR3 coding DNA: TGTGCCAGCAGCTTACAACAGGGGCGGGGAGAGACCCAGTACTTC. It translates to CASSLQQGRGETQYF.